The 21 T cell receptor beta chains below come from one sample, sequenced in a study of cytomegalovirus exposure and HLA in healthy donors. Libraries were prepared by immunoSEQ multiplex PCR; TCRdb keeps only in-frame clonotypes and omits some of them. This sample carries roughly 120,000 clones, 89% of them seen once, and the ten largest clones take about 2%. Input material: PBMCs. The receptors originated from a woman between 18 and 30 years old in good health and CMV-seronegative.

This clone was observed a handful of times. The chain employs TRBV11-2 and TRBJ2-7, with 9 nucleotides matching TRBD1. Per germline, CDR1 SGHAT and CDR2 FQNNGV. CDR3 length: 14 amino acids. V dropped 1 base and J dropped 4; count of bases not matched to a gene: 2. CDR3 amino acids: CASSLGDRAYEQYF. CDR3 in DNA: TGTGCCAGCAGCTTAGGGGACAGGGCATACGAGCAGTACTTC. The full variable domain, its missing parts supplied by reference TRBV11-2 and TRBJ2-7, is EAGVAQSPRYKIIEKRQSVAFWCNPISGHATLYWYQQILGQGPKLLIQFQNNGVVDDSQLPKDRFSAERLKGVDSTLKIQPAKLEDSAVYLCASSLGDRAYEQYFGPGTRLTVT.

The chain joins TRBV5-4 to TRBJ1-2, with a weak D call TRBD1 (6 bases). Germline V gene lookup returns CDR1 SGHNT and CDR2 YYREEE (reference sequence). V was clipped by 6 bases and J by 1 base, with 13 bases between them. The CDR3 is 14 amino acids. CDR3 DNA sequence: TGTGCCAGCACTTTGGACAGTGATAACTATGGCTACACCTTC. As protein: CASTLDSDNYGYTF.

The CDR3 nucleotides are TGTGCCAGTAGTAGGGGCGTCATTTCGACTGAAGCTTTCTTT. It specifies CASSRGVISTEAFF. The gene calls are TRBV19 and TRBJ1-1, with D possibly TRBD1 on 5 matching bases. The V and J ends lost 4 bases and 5 bases respectively, with 14 bases between them. This CDR3 contains 14 residues. Per the germline V gene, CDR1 is LNHDA and CDR2 is SQIVND (reference sequence). Full variable domain (outside the CDR3, taken from reference TRBV19 and TRBJ1-1): DGGITQSPKYLFRKEGQNVTLSCEQNLNHDAMYWYRQDPGQGLRLIYYSQIVNDFQKGDIAEGYSVSREKKESFPLTVTSAQKNPTAFYLCASSRGVISTEAFFGQGTRLTVV.

The genes are TRBV28 and TRBJ2-7; 8 bases align to TRBD1. After removal of 4 bases from V and 4 bases from J, the junction contained 3 bases not matched to a gene. CDR3 length: 13 amino acids. Germline loops: CDR1 MDHEN, CDR2 SYDVKM. The CDR3: CASSSDREYEQYF. The CDR3, as DNA: TGTGCCAGCAGTTCGGACAGGGAGTACGAGCAGTACTTC.

The V and J genes are TRBV5-1 and TRBJ2-5; 8 bases agree with TRBD2. The ends lost 0 bases at V and 5 bases at J; junction bases unmatched: 3. The CDR3 length is 14 residues. Germline V gene lookup returns CDR1 SGHRS and CDR2 YFSETQ. This chain's CDR3 is CASSLDGRGETQYF. In DNA, the CDR3 is TGCGCCAGCAGCTTGGACGGGAGGGGGGAGACCCAGTACTTC.

The gene calls are TRBV5-1 and TRBJ2-7; 8 bases match TRBD1. Germline loops: CDR1 SGHRS, CDR2 YFSETQ. This CDR3 spans 14 amino acids. The V gene end was trimmed by 5 bases and the J gene end by 7 bases; junction bases not matched to a gene: 11. The CDR3 bases are TGCGCCAGCAGATCTGAGACAGGGGCGGGAGAGCAGTACTTC. Amino acid sequence: CASRSETGAGEQYF.

The V gene is TRBV4-2, the J gene TRBJ1-1; D not resolved. Trimming pared 0 bases from V and 5 bases from J, leaving 13 bases between. CDR3 length: 15 residues. Germline V lookup: CDR1 LGHNA, CDR2 YNFKEQ. The DNA of the CDR3 is TGTGCCAGCAGCCAAGATCGAGGCCCGGTGACTGAAGCTTTCTTT. The encoded protein is CASSQDRGPVTEAFF.

The rearrangement links TRBV7-3 to TRBJ2-1, with 9 bases matching TRBD1. Germline values: CDR1 SGHTA, CDR2 FQGTGA. This CDR3 is built from 16 residues. The trim removed 5 bases at V and 4 bases at J, leaving 9 bases unmatched. The CDR3 DNA sequence: TGTGCCAGCAGCGTCGCCGGGACAGGGATGTACAATGAGCAGTTCTTC. This encodes CASSVAGTGMYNEQFF.

The gene calls are TRBV28 and TRBJ1-2; D unresolved. V shed 2 bases and J shed 6 bases, with 13 bases lying between them. The CDR3 totals 14 residues. From germline, CDR1 is MDHEN and CDR2 SYDVKM. CDR3 DNA sequence: TGTGCCAGCAGTTTAGAAAACCTCGGGGATGGCTACACCTTC. This gives the protein CASSLENLGDGYTF.

V is TRBV5-8 and J is TRBJ1-5, with D perhaps matching TRBD1 (5 bases). Trimming shortened V by 4 bases and J by 0 bases, and 8 bases separated the two germline ends. The CDR3 spans 14 residues. Germline assignment: CDR1 SGHTS and CDR2 YDEGEE. CDR3 in DNA: TGTGCCAGCAGCCCCGGACATAGCAATCAGCCCCAGCATTTT. Encoded protein: CASSPGHSNQPQHF. Full variable domain (remainder filled in from reference TRBV5-8 and TRBJ1-5): EAGVTQSPTHLIKTRGQQATLRCSPISGHTSVYWYQQALGLGLQFLLWYDEGEERNRGNFPPRFSGRQFPNYSSELNVNALELEDSALYLCASSPGHSNQPQHFGDGTRLSIL.

The V and J genes are TRBV19 and TRBJ1-2, with TRBD1 matching over 9 bases. Losses at the gene ends were 3 bases for V and 4 bases for J; bases not matched to a gene: 21. CDR3 length: 20 amino acids. Germline V gives CDR1 LNHDA, CDR2 SQIVND (reference sequence). This chain's CDR3 is CASSMDRGGRLSENLYGYTF. The CDR3 DNA follows: TGTGCCAGTAGTATGGACAGGGGAGGACGACTATCCGAGAACCTCTATGGCTACACCTTC.

V and J are TRBV6-5 and TRBJ2-5; 10 bases fit TRBD2. Germline CDR1 reads MNHEY; CDR2 reads SVGAGI. V trimming: 6 bases; J trimming: 5 bases; junction bases outside the gene matches: 9. The CDR3 sequence is 15 residues long. CDR3 sequence reads: CASRKAGGSGETQYF. The CDR3 DNA follows: TGTGCCAGCAGGAAAGCGGGGGGGTCCGGGGAGACCCAGTACTTC.

The V call is TRBV5-1, the J call TRBJ2-1, with D maybe TRBD1 (6 bases). In germline, CDR1 is SGHRS, CDR2 YFSETQ. The CDR3 covers 16 residues. Trimming cost V 3 bases and J 8 bases, with 21 bases left between them. The CDR3 DNA reads as TGCGCCAGCAGCTCCAATAGGGGGAAGAGTCTCGATGAGCAGTTCTTC. It encodes CASSSNRGKSLDEQFF.

This clone was counted between two and nine times. The chain uses TRBV5-1 and TRBJ2-6; D unresolved. Per germline, CDR1 SGHRS and CDR2 YFSETQ. This CDR3 spans 15 amino acids. The germline V and J ends were trimmed by 1 base and 2 bases, with 7 bases remaining between them. The CDR3 reads CASSLRVPGANVLTF. CDR3 bases: TGCGCCAGCAGCTTGCGGGTCCCTGGGGCCAACGTCCTGACTTTC.

The chain employs TRBV6-1 and TRBJ2-7; 9 bases are shared with TRBD2. Losses at the gene ends were 6 bases for V and 3 bases for J; bases not matched to a gene: 9. From germline, CDR1 is MNHNS and CDR2 SASEGT. The CDR3 is made up of 15 amino acids. CDR3 sequence reads: CASSGIAGVGYEQYF. CDR3 in DNA: TGTGCCAGCAGCGGTATAGCGGGAGTTGGCTACGAGCAGTACTTC.

The J gene is TRBJ1-1, the V gene TRBV29-1, with TRBD1 as a possible D gene (6 bases). Looked up from germline, CDR1 is SQVTM and CDR2 is ANQGSEA. CDR3 length: 13 residues. As DNA, the CDR3 is TGCATCGCAAGACAGAAGGGGGACACTGAAGCTTTCTTT. Translated, it gives CIARQKGDTEAFF.

The chain links TRBV2 to TRBJ1-2, with 9 nucleotides matching TRBD1. V lost 6 bases to trimming and J lost 2 bases; unmatched junction nucleotides: 7. Germline CDR1 reads SNHLY; CDR2 reads FYNNEI. The CDR3 runs 15 residues. The CDR3 protein is CASRGNRGRNYGYTF. CDR3 DNA: TGTGCCAGCAGAGGAAACAGGGGGCGAAACTATGGCTACACCTTC.

V usage is TRBV6-5 and J usage is TRBJ2-3; D remains unclear. CDR1 MNHEY and CDR2 SVGAGI come from the germline V gene. Trimming took 1 base from V and 7 from J, leaving 3 bases between them. This CDR3 is 11 amino acids long. The CDR3, as DNA: TGTGCCAGCAGTTACTTTAATACGCAGTATTTT. The encoded protein is CASSYFNTQYF.

V is TRBV2 and J is TRBJ1-1; 8 bases match TRBD1. The germline V gene encodes CDR1 SNHLY and CDR2 FYNNEI. With V trimmed by 6 bases and J by 5 bases, 8 bases remained unmatched. The CDR3 is made up of 14 amino acids. CDR3 sequence reads: CASREQGGGTEAFF. CDR3 nucleotide sequence: TGTGCCAGCAGGGAACAGGGGGGCGGGACTGAAGCTTTCTTT.

The chain has TRBV2 and TRBJ2-3, with TRBD2 as a possible D gene (6 bases). The V end was cut by 8 bases, the J end by 4 bases, with 16 bases between. This CDR3 is 14 amino acids long. Per germline, CDR1 SNHLY and CDR2 FYNNEI. CDR3 amino acids: CASLQGGGPDTQYF. Written as DNA, the CDR3 is TGTGCCAGCCTACAAGGTGGAGGGCCAGATACGCAGTATTTT.

This clone was detected only once. The chain joins TRBV29-1 to TRBJ2-5; 15 bases align to TRBD2. Trimming at V came to 2 bases and at J to 2 bases, leaving 12 bases not matched to a gene. The length of the CDR3 is 19 residues. CDR1 SQVTM and CDR2 ANQGSEA come from the germline V gene. CDR3 in amino acids: CSVEIGLAGGPDGQETQYF. The CDR3 DNA is TGCAGCGTTGAAATAGGACTAGCGGGAGGGCCAGACGGACAAGAGACCCAGTACTTC.